This passage covers 18 T cell receptor beta chains from one sample sequenced in a study of blood T cells in healthy people across ages (dated by TCRdb to 2015 to 2017). Preparation of the library involved 5' RACE. A second PCR of roughly 7 to 11 cycles was performed with a sample-barcoded 5' primer and a J-beta primer mix. TCRdb reran the public reads through fastp at Q25 and MiXCR, keeping productive beta chains. Here each entry gathers all rows of one CDR3 protein and keeps the most common genes and DNA. This sample comprises over 1,500,000 distinct CDR3 sequences, about two fifths of them detected only once. The ten largest make up 23% of the sample. Specimen: blood. The receptors here all came from a human donor in good health.

This rearrangement joins TRBV20-1 to TRBJ2-1, with D possibly TRBD2 on 5 matching bases. There are 11 residues in the CDR3. Germline assignment: CDR1 DFQATT and CDR2 SNEGSKA (reference sequence). The V gene lost 4 bases and the J gene lost 7 bases, with 8 bases spanning the gap. CDR3 DNA sequence: TGCAGTGCTACTACGGGGAATGAGCAGTTCTTC. Its protein product is CSATTGNEQFF.

This clonotype has more than one count but fewer than ten. The V call is TRBV12-3 or TRBV12-4, the J call TRBJ1-1; D possibly corresponds to TRBD1 (5 bases). The V and J ends lost 5 bases and 0 bases respectively, with 13 bases between them. The CDR3 contains 15 residues. CDR3 amino acids: CASSLLGTLNTEAFF. CDR3 DNA: TGTGCCAGCAGTCTGTTAGGGACGCTGAACACTGAAGCTTTCTTT.

This clonotype was found a few times. The CDR3 region has the DNA TGTGCCAGCAGCTTTACCGGCGCTGCTACCTACGAGCAGTACTTC. Its protein is CASSFTGAATYEQYF. The V and J genes are TRBV7-2 and TRBJ2-7; D uncertain. Looked up from germline, CDR1 is SGHTA and CDR2 is FQGNSA. The CDR3 sequence is 15 residues long. With 3 bases removed from V and 2 bases from J, the gap between germline ends came to 14 bases.

The V gene is TRBV7-2, the J gene TRBJ2-1; 10 bases map to TRBD1. The CDR3 runs 16 residues. The germline CDR1 and CDR2 sequences are SGHTA and FQGNSA. V trimming: 1 base; J trimming: 8 bases; junction bases outside the gene matches: 8. The CDR3: CASSLGPGQGIDEQFF. The CDR3, as DNA: TGTGCCAGCAGCTTAGGGCCGGGACAGGGGATTGATGAGCAGTTCTTC.

The chain couples TRBV5-1 to TRBJ2-7, with 8 bases fitting TRBD1. V dropped 5 bases and J dropped 2; count of bases not matched to a gene: 9. Germline CDR1 and CDR2: SGHRS and YFSETQ. The CDR3 has 15 amino acids. This CDR3 is CASRRMDRATYEQYF. Written as DNA, the CDR3 is TGCGCCAGCAGACGAATGGACAGGGCAACCTACGAGCAGTACTTC.

V usage is TRBV29-1 and J usage is TRBJ1-2; possibly TRBD1 for D (5 bases). Between the trimmed V and J ends, which lost 4 bases and 5 bases, there was a span of 8 bases. The germline V gene encodes CDR1 SQVTM and CDR2 ANQGSEA. This CDR3 has 11 residues. CDR3 region: CSVGTLYGYTF. In nucleotides, the CDR3 is TGCAGCGTTGGGACACTGTATGGCTACACCTTC.

The genes are TRBV20-1 and TRBJ2-7, with D perhaps TRBD1 (7 bases). V lost 3 bases, J lost 7 bases, and 22 bases lay in between. The CDR3 extends over 15 amino acids. Germline V gene sequence: CDR1 DFQATT, CDR2 SNEGSKA (reference sequence). CDR3 amino acids: CSARNPGGQGVEQYF. Written as DNA, the CDR3 is TGCAGTGCTAGGAACCCAGGGGGGCAGGGTGTGGAGCAGTACTTC.

V usage is TRBV15 and J usage is TRBJ2-3; 7 nucleotides match TRBD2. CDR1 LNHNV and CDR2 YYDKDF come from the germline V gene (reference sequence). The CDR3 has 17 residues. With V trimmed by 0 bases and J by 2 bases, 8 bases remained unmatched. As DNA, the CDR3 is TGTGCCACCAGCAGAGATTGGGAGGGTAGGGACACAGATACGCAGTATTTT. This sequence encodes CATSRDWEGRDTDTQYF.

This clonotype showed up just a few times. The chain recombines TRBV5-5 with TRBJ1-2, with TRBD1 matching 9 bases. The CDR3 is made up of 18 amino acids. J gave up 4 bases and V 4 bases, and 17 bases lay outside the gene matches. CDR1 is SGHKS, CDR2 YYEKEE, per germline (reference sequence). The CDR3: CASSPGTGINSLVYGYTF. CDR3 coding DNA: TGTGCCAGCAGCCCTGGGACAGGGATAAATAGTTTAGTCTATGGCTACACCTTC. Drawing the rest from reference TRBV5-5 and TRBJ1-2, the complete variable domain is DAGVTQSPTHLIKTRGQQVTLRCSPISGHKSVSWYQQVLGQGPQFIFQYYEKEERGRGNFPDRFSARQFPNYSSELNVNALLLGDSALYLCASSPGTGINSLVYGYTFGSGTRLTVV.

This clonotype was seen a handful of times. This chain uses TRBV28 with TRBJ2-1; 7 bases are a match to TRBD1. Germline-derived CDR1 and CDR2 are MDHEN and SYDVKM. This CDR3 has 14 amino acids. J was trimmed by 8 bases and V by 4 bases; bases with no gene match: 8. The CDR3 spells CASSSHGQVDEQFF. In DNA form, the CDR3 reads TGTGCCAGCAGTTCGCATGGACAGGTAGATGAGCAGTTCTTC.

The chain has TRBV3-1 and TRBJ2-7; D is unclear. Trimming shortened V by 0 bases and J by 7 bases, and 13 bases separated the two germline ends. This CDR3 spans 14 amino acids. Germline CDR1 reads LGHDT; CDR2 reads YNNKEL (reference sequence). The CDR3 spells CASSQDGFGREQYF. CDR3 sequence (DNA): TGTGCCAGCAGCCAAGATGGTTTCGGCCGGGAGCAGTACTTC.

This chain joins TRBV7-2 and TRBJ1-5; D is ambiguous. Trimming took 2 bases from V and 10 from J, leaving 12 bases between them. CDR1 and CDR2 (germline): SGHTA, FQGNSA. The CDR3 length is 13 residues. In DNA, the CDR3 is TGTGCCAGCAGCTTAAAACAAATCAGCCCCCAGCATTTT. This translates into CASSLKQISPQHF. Based on the CDR3 plus reference TRBV7-2 and TRBJ1-5, the full variable domain is GAGVSQSPSNKVTEKGKDVELRCDPISGHTALYWYRQSLGQGLEFLIYFQGNSAPDKSGLPSDRFSAERTGGSVSTLTIQRTQQEDSAVYLCASSLKQISPQHFGDGTRLSIL.

This clonotype was seen a handful of times. This chain joins TRBV5-1 and TRBJ1-2, with D unresolved. The CDR3 sequence is 14 residues long. The germline CDR1 and CDR2 sequences are SGHRS and YFSETQ. V lost 4 bases and J lost 2, with 12 bases in between. The CDR3 sequence is CASSQAGNNYGYTF. The CDR3 nucleotides are TGCGCCAGCAGCCAGGCCGGGAACAACTATGGCTACACCTTC.

Worth noting for this clonotype: Germline is not matched at one junction end, which may reflect a read error. The rearrangement joins TRBV27 to TRBJ1-2, with a possible D match to TRBD1 (6 bases). Germline V gene lookup returns CDR1 MNHEY and CDR2 SMNVEV (reference sequence). This CDR3 has 13 amino acids. CDR3 amino acids: CASSLFPPGGFTF. CDR3 DNA: TGTGCCAGCAGTTTATTCCCACCTGGGGGCTTCACCTTC.

The J gene is TRBJ1-2, the V gene TRBV28; D is ambiguous. V was cut by 5 bases and J by 4 bases, with 11 bases left in between. Germline V CDR1 and CDR2: MDHEN, SYDVKM. This CDR3 has 13 amino acids. The CDR3 spells CASSGRTFYGYTF. The CDR3, as DNA: TGTGCCAGCAGTGGGCGCACCTTCTATGGCTACACCTTC.

The chain carries TRBV6-1 and TRBJ1-4; D gene uncertain. Germline V gene lookup returns CDR1 MNHNS and CDR2 SASEGT. This CDR3 region has 13 residues. The V and J ends lost 2 bases and 8 bases respectively, with 9 bases between them. The CDR3: CASSESQAEKLFF. DNA of the CDR3: TGTGCCAGCAGTGAATCGCAGGCGGAAAAACTGTTTTTT.

CDR3 protein: CASSQRGVAGELFF. CDR3 coding DNA: TGTGCCAGCAGTCAGCGGGGGGTAGCCGGGGAGCTGTTTTTT. The J gene is TRBJ2-2, the V gene TRBV12-3 or TRBV12-4; 9 bases align to TRBD2. With 5 bases clipped from V and 6 bases from J, the junction kept 4 bases outside the gene matches. The length of the CDR3 is 14 residues.

This clonotype turned up a few times. V usage is TRBV12-3 or TRBV12-4 and J usage is TRBJ2-7, with 7 bases identical to TRBD1. Matching the DNA end better, TRBJ2-5 makes the J call doubtful. The CDR3 is 16 residues long. CDR3 in amino acids: CASSSNRGRERETQYF. CDR3 coding DNA: TGTGCCAGCAGTTCAAACAGGGGCCGAGAGAGAGAGACCCAGTACTTC.